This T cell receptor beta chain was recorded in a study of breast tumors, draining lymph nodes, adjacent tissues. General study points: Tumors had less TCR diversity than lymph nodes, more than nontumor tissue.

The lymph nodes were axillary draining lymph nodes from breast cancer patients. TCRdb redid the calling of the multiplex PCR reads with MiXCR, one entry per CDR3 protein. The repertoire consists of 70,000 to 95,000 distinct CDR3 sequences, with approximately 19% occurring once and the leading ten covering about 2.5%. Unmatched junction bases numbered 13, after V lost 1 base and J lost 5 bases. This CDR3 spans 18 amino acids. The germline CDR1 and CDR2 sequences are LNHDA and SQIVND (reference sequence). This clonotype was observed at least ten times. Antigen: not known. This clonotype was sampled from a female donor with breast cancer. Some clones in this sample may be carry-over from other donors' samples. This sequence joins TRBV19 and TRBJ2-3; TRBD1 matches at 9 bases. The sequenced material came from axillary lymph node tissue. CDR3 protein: CASSIGARGTGRGDTQYF. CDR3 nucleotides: TGTGCCAGTAGTATAGGGGCCCGAGGGACAGGGAGAGGAGATACGCAGTATTTT.